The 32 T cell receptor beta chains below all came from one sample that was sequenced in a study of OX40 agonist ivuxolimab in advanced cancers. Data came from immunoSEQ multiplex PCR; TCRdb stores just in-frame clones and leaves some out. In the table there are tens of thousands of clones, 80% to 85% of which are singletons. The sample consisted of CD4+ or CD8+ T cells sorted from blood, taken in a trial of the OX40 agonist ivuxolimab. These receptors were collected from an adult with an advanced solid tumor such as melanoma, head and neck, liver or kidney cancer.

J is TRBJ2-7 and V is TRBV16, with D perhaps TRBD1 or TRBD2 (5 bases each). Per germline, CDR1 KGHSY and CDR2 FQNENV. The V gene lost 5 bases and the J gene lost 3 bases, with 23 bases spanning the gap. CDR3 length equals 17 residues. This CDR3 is CASSKRGIGVLLYEQYF. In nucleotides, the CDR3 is TGTGCCAGCAGCAAGAGGGGCATCGGGGTCCTACTCTACGAGCAGTACTTC.

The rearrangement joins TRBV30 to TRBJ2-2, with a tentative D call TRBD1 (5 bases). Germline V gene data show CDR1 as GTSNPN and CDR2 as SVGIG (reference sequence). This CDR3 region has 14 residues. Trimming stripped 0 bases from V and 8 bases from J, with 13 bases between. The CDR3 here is CAWSVGAPQGELFF. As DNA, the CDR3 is TGTGCCTGGAGTGTAGGGGCTCCTCAAGGGGAGCTGTTTTTT.

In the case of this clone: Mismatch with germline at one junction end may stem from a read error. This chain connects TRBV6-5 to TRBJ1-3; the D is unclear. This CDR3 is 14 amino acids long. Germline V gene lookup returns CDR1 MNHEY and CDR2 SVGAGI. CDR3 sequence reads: CAISEGGTGNTIYF. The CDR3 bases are TGTGCCATCAGTGAAGGAGGAACTGGAAACACCATATATTTT.

CDR3 sequence reads: CASSEGQGADTQYF. DNA for the CDR3: TGCGCCAGCAGTGAGGGACAGGGGGCAGATACGCAGTATTTT. V is TRBV10-1 and J is TRBJ2-3, with 10 bases matching TRBD1. Germline assignment: CDR1 WNHNN and CDR2 SYGVQD (reference sequence). Trimming removed 2 bases from V and 4 bases from J; junction bases left unmatched: 0. The CDR3 runs to 14 residues.

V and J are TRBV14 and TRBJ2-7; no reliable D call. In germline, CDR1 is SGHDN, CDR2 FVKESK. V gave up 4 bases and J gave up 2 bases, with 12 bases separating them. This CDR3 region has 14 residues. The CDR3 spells CASSLRVIPYEQYF. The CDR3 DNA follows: TGTGCCAGCAGCCTCAGAGTGATTCCCTACGAGCAGTACTTC.

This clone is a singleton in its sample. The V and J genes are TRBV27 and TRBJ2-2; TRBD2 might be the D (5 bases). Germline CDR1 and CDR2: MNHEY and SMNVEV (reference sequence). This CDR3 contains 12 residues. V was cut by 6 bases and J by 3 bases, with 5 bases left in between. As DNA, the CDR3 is TGTGCCAGCAGGGACTACACCGGGGAGCTGTTTTTT. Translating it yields CASRDYTGELFF.

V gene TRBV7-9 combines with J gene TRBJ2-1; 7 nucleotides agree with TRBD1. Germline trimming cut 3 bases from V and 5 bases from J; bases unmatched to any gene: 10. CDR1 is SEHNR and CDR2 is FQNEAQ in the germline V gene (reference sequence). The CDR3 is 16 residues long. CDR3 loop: CASSFRAPRGNNEQFF. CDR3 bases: TGTGCCAGCAGCTTCCGCGCGCCCAGGGGGAACAATGAGCAGTTCTTC.

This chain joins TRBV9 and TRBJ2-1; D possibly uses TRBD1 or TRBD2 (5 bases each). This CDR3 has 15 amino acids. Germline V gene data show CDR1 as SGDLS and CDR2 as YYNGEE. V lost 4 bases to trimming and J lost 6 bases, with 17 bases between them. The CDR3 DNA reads TGTGCCAGCAGCCCGCACTTGGGGGTCATCAATGAGCAGTTCTTC. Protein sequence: CASSPHLGVINEQFF.

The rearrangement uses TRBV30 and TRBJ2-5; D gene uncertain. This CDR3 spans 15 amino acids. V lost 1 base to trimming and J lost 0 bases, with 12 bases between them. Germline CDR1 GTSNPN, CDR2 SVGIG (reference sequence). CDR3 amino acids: CAWSGAPRYQETQYF. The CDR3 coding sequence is TGTGCCTGGAGTGGGGCCCCCAGGTACCAAGAGACCCAGTACTTC.

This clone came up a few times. CDR3 amino acids: CASSGDRDQPQHF. For the CDR3, the DNA is TGTGCCAGCAGTGGTGACAGGGATCAGCCCCAGCATTTT. The rearrangement links TRBV6-1 to TRBJ1-5; TRBD1 agrees at 7 bases. V lost 4 bases and J lost 5; bases outside the gene matches: 2. CDR1 is MNHNS and CDR2 is SASEGT in the germline V gene. This CDR3 comprises 13 residues.

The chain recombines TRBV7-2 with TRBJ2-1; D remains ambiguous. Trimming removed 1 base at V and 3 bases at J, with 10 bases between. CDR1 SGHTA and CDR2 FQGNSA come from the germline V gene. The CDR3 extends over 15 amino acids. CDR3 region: CASSLEGGNYNEQFF. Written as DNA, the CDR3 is TGTGCCAGCAGCTTAGAAGGTGGTAACTACAATGAGCAGTTCTTC.

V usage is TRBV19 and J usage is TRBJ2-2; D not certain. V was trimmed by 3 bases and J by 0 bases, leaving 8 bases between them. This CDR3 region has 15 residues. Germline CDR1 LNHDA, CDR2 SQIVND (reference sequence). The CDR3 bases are TGTGCCAGTAGTATTGATGGGGCGAACACCGGGGAGCTGTTTTTT. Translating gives CASSIDGANTGELFF. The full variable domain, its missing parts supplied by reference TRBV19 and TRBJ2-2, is DGGITQSPKYLFRKEGQNVTLSCEQNLNHDAMYWYRQDPGQGLRLIYYSQIVNDFQKGDIAEGYSVSREKKESFPLTVTSAQKNPTAFYLCASSIDGANTGELFFGEGSRLTVL.

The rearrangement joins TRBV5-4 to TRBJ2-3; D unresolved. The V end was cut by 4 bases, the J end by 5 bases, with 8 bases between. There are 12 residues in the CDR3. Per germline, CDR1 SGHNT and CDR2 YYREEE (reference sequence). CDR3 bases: TGTGCCAGCAGCGCGGTCCAAGATACGCAGTATTTT. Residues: CASSAVQDTQYF.

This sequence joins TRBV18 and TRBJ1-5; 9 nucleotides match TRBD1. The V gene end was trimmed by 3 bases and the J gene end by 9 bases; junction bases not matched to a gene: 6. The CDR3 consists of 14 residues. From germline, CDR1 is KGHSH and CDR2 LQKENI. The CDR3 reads CASSPPGQGGPQHF. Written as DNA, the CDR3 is TGTGCCAGCTCACCCCCGGGACAGGGAGGGCCCCAGCATTTT.

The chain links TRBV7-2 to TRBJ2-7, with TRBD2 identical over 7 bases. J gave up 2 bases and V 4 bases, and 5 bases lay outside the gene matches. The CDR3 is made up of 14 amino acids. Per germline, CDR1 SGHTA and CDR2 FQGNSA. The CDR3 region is CASSSGLGAYEQYF. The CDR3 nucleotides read TGTGCCAGCAGCTCTGGACTAGGGGCCTACGAGCAGTACTTC.

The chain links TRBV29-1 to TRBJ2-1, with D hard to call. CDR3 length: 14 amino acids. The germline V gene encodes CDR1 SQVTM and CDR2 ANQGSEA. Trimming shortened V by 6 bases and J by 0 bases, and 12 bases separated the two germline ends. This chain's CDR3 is CSVAPWSSYNEQFF. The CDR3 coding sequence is TGCAGCGTAGCGCCCTGGAGCTCCTACAATGAGCAGTTCTTC.

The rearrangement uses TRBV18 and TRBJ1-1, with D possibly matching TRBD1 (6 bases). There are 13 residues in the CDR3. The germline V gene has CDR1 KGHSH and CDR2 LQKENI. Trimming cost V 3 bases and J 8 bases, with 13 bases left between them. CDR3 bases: TGTGCCAGCTCACCGGACCACGGGGGCGAAGCTTTCTTT. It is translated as CASSPDHGGEAFF. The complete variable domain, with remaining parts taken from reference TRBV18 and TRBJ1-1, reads NAGVMQNPRHLVRRRGQEARLRCSPMKGHSHVYWYRQLPEEGLKFMVYLQKENIIDESGMPKERFSAEFPKEGPSILRIQQVVRGDSAAYFCASSPDHGGEAFFGQGTRLTVV.

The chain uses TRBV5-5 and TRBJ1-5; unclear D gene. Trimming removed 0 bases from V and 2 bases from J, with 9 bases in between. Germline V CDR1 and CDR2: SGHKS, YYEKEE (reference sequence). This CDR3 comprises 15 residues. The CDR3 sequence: CASSLGPTRNQPQHF. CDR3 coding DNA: TGTGCCAGCAGCTTGGGACCGACACGCAATCAGCCCCAGCATTTT.

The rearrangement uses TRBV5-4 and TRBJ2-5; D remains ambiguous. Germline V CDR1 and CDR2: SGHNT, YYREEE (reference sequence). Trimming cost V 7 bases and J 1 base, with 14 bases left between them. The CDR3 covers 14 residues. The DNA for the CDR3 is TGTGCCAGCCGTCGTCGTGGAAGCCAAGAGACCCAGTACTTC. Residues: CASRRRGSQETQYF.

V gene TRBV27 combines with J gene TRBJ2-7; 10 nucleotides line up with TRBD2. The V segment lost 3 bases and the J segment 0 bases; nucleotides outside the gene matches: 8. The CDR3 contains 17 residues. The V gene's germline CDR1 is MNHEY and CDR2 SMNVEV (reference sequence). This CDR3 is CASSFGGPSGGSYEQYF. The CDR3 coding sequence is TGTGCCAGCAGTTTTGGTGGACCTAGCGGGGGCTCCTACGAGCAGTACTTC.

The CDR3, as DNA: TGTGCCAGCAGCGGGAGCCCCTACGAGCAGTACTTC. As protein: CASSGSPYEQYF. The chain is built from TRBV6-1 and TRBJ2-7, with D perhaps TRBD2 (6 bases). V gave up 6 bases and J gave up 2 bases, with 8 bases separating them. The CDR3 has 12 residues. CDR1 MNHNS and CDR2 SASEGT come from the germline V gene.

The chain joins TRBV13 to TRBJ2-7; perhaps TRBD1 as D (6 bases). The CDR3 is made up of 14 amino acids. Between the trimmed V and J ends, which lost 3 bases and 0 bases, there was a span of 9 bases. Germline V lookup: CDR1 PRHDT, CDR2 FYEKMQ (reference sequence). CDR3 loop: CASSFRTASYEQYF. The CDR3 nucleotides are TGTGCCAGCAGCTTTAGGACAGCCTCCTACGAGCAGTACTTC.

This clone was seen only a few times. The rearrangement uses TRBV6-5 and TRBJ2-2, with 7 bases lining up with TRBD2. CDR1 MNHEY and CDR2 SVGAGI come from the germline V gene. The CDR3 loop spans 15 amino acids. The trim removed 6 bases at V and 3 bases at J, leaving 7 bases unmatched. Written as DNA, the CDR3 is TGTGCCAGCAGCCAGGGACTAATTTACACCGGGGAGCTGTTTTTT. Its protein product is CASSQGLIYTGELFF.

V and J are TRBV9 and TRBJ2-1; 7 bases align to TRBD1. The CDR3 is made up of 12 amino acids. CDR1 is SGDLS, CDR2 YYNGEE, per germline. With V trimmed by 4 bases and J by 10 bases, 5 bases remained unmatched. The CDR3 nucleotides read TGTGCCAGCAGCAACGACAGGGACGAGCAGTTCTTC. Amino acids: CASSNDRDEQFF. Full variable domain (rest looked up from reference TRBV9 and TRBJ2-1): DSGVTQTPKHLITATGQRVTLRCSPRSGDLSVYWYQQSLDQGLQFLIQYYNGEERAKGNILERFSAQQFPDLHSELNLSSLELGDSALYFCASSNDRDEQFFGPGTRLTVL.

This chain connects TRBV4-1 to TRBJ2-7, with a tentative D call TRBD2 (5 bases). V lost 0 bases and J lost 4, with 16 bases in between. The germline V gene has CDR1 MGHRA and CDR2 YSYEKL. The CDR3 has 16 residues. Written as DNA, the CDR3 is TGCGCCAGCAGCCAAGAGCTCAGGCGGGCGGCTTACGAGCAGTACTTC. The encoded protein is CASSQELRRAAYEQYF.

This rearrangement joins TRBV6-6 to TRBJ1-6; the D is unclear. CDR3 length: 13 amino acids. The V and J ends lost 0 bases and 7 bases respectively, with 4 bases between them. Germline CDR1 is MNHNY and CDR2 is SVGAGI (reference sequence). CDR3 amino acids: CASSYSENSPLHF. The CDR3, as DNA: TGTGCCAGCAGTTACTCGGAGAATTCACCCCTCCACTTT.

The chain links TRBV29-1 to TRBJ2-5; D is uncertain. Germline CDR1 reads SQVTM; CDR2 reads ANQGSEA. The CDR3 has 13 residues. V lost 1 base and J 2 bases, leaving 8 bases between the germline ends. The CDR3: CSVEGWSQETQYF. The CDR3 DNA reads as TGCAGCGTTGAAGGGTGGAGTCAAGAGACCCAGTACTTC. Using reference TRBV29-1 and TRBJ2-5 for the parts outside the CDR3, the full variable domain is SAVISQKPSRDICQRGTSLTIQCQVDSQVTMMFWYRQQPGQSLTLIATANQGSEATYESGFVIDKFPISRPNLTFSTLTVSNMSPEDSSIYLCSVEGWSQETQYFGPGTRLLVL.

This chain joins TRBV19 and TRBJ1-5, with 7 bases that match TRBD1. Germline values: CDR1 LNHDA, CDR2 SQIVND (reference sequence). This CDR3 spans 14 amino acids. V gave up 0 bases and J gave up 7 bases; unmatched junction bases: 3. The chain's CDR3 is CASSIETGMQPQHF. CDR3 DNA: TGTGCCAGTAGTATAGAGACAGGGATGCAGCCCCAGCATTTT.

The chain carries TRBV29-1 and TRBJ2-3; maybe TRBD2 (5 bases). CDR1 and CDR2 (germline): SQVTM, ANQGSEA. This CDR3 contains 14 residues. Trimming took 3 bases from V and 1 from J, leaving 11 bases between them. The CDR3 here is CSVDQRKGTDTQYF. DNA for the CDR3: TGCAGCGTTGACCAGCGGAAAGGCACAGATACGCAGTATTTT.

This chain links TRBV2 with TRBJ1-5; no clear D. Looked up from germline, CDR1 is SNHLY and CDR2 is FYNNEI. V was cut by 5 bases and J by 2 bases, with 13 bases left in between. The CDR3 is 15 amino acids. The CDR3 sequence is CASSQLGLGNQPQHF. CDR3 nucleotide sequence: TGTGCCAGCAGTCAATTGGGCCTCGGCAATCAGCCCCAGCATTTT.

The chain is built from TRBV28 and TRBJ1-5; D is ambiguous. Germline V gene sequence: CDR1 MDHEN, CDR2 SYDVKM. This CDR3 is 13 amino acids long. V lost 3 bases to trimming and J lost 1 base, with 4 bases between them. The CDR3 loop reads CASSLESNQPQHF. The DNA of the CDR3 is TGTGCCAGCAGTTTGGAAAGCAATCAGCCCCAGCATTTT.

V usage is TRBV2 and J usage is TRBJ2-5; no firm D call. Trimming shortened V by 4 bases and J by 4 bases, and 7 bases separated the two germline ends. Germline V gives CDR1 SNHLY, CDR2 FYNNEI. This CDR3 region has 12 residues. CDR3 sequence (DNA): TGTGCCAGCAGTGGCCTGGGAGAGACCCAGTACTTC. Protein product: CASSGLGETQYF.